This record concerns one TCR beta chain sequence. As yet, its antigen is unknown. The CDR3 totals 14 residues. V shed 4 bases and J 4 bases; nucleotides not matched to a gene: 6. Looked up from germline, CDR1 is SGHRS and CDR2 is YFSETQ. This specimen comes from a study of T cell responses to AZD1222 COVID-19 vaccine. General study results and limits: Across the whole spike, CD4 TCRs peaked at regions 160-218 and 743-854. Clonal diversity was possibly underestimated; the donors were predominantly white British and more often female. Reportedly, nearly half the spike-specific TCRs target unmutated variant regions. Without day 14 samples, only post-peak T cell repertoires were studied.

This table comes from immunoSEQ multiplex PCR, and its TCRdb copy is limited to in-frame clones, with some not included. The sample consists of tens of thousands of clones, around 90% of them appearing once. J is TRBJ1-2 and V is TRBV5-1, with 8 bases matching TRBD1. The starting material was peripheral blood, obtained on day 0 of AZD1222 vaccination. This TCR derives from an adult in good health. The CDR3 spells CASSEGQGPYGYTF. CDR3 nucleotides: TGCGCCAGCAGCGAAGGACAGGGTCCCTATGGCTACACCTTC.